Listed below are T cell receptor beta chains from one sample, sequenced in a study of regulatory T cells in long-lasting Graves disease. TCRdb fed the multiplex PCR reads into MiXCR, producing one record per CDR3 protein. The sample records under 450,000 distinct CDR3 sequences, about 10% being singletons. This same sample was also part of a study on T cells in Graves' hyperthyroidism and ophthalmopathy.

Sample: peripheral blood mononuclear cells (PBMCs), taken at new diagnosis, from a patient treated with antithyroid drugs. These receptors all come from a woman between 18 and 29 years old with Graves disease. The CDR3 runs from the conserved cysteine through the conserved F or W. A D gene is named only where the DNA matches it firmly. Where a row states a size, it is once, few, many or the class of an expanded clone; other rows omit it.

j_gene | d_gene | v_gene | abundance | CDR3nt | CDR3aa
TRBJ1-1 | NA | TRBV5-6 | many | TGTGCCAGTATGACCTACCAGGGGTCTGAAGCTTTCTTT | CASMTYQGSEAFF
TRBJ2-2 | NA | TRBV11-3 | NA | TGTGCCAGCAGCCTTAGTAGTTCGGCCGGGGAGCTGTTTTTT | CASSLSSSAGELFF
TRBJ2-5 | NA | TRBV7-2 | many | TGTGCCAGCAGTCCCGGGCCCTTTGGGGAGACCCAGTACTTC | CASSPGPFGETQYF
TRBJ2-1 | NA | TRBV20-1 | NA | TGCAGTGCCCCCTTTCCGGGGGCGAATGAGCAGTTCTTC | CSAPFPGANEQFF
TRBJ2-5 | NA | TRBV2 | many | TGTGCCAGCAGTGCTGAACTCATTCAGAACTTC | CASSAELIQNF
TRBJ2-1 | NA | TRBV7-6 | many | TGTGCCAGCAGCAAGCCGCCAGACAAGGATCCCGTGGGAAATGAGCAGTTCTTC | CASSKPPDKDPVGNEQFF
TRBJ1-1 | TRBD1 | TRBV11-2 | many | TGTGCCAGCAGCGTACAGGGGGCGATTCCGACTTTCTTT | CASSVQGAIPTFF
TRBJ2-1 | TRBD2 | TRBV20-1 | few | TGCAGTGCTAGATCGCCGGGGAGGCGGACTCCGGGAGGAGCAATGGATGAGCAGTTCTTC | CSARSPGRRTPGGAMDEQFF
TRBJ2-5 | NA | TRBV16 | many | TGTGCCAGCAGCCAAAATGGAGCGCGAAAAGAGACCCAGTACTTC | CASSQNGARKETQYF
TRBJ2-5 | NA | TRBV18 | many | TGTGCCAGCTCACCGGGACAAAAAGAGACCCAGTACTTC | CASSPGQKETQYF
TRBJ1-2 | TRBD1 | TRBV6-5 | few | TGTGCCAGCAGTTTAGACAGGGCAAATCTTCATGGCTACACCTTC | CASSLDRANLHGYTF
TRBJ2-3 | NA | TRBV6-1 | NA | TGTGCCAGCAGCTCCCGACTGGCGACCAACTGGGATACGCAGTATTTT | CASSSRLATNWDTQYF
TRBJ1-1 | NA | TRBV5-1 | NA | TGCGCCAGCAGCTTGGAGTTCCTTCGGGCCACTGAAGCTTTCTTT | CASSLEFLRATEAFF
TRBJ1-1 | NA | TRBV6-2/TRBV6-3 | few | TGTGCCAGCAGTTGGGCGGGGTATGGTGAAGCTTTCTTT | CASSWAGYGEAFF
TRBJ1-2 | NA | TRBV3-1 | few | TGTGCCAGCAGCCAACAGGCGGGGGCCAGCTATGGCTACACCTTC | CASSQQAGASYGYTF
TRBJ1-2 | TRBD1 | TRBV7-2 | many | TGTGCCAGCAGCTTGCTGCGGGATCGGGACAGCCTCTTC | CASSLLRDRDSLF
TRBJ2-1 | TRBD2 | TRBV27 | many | TGTGCCAGCAGTTTATTGACTAGCGGGACCAATGAGCAGTTCTTC | CASSLLTSGTNEQFF
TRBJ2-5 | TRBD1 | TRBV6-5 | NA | TGTGCCAGCAGTTACTCGATTCAACCGGGACAGCACTCCCAAGAGACCCAGTACTTC | CASSYSIQPGQHSQETQYF
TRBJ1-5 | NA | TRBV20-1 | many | TGCAGTGCTAGATCGAACAATCAGCCCCAGCATTTT | CSARSNNQPQHF
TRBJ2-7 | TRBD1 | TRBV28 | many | TGTGCCAGCAGCCAGGGGGCTGGCTCCTACGAGCAGTACTTC | CASSQGAGSYEQYF
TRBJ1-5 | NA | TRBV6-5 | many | TGTGCCAGCAGTTACGTCAGAGGGGGTGACAATCAGCCCCAGCATTTT | CASSYVRGGDNQPQHF
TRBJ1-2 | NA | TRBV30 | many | TGTGCCTGGAGTGTTTTCCAGTCGAGGGCTAACTATGGCTACACCTTC | CAWSVFQSRANYGYTF
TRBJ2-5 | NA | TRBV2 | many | TGTGCCAGCAGGGGGGCCCTGTACCAAGAGACCCAGTACTTC | CASRGALYQETQYF
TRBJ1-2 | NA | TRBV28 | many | TGTGCCAGCAGTTCCCTAGGGGGGAACTATGGCTACACCTTC | CASSSLGGNYGYTF
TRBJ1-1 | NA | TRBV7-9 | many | TGTGCCAGCAGCTTAGAATCGAGGCCCAGGGGCACTGAAGCTTTCTTT | CASSLESRPRGTEAFF
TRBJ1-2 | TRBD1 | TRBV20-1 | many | TGCAGTGCTAGACCCCCGGGACAGGGAGGGAACTATGGCTACACCTTC | CSARPPGQGGNYGYTF
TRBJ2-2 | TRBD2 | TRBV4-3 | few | TGCGCCAGCAGCCAACGGCCCACTAGCGGGGGCACCGGGGAGCTGTTTTTT | CASSQRPTSGGTGELFF
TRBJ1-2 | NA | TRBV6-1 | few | TGTGCCAGCACCCCCTTAGGCGAAGGGTACGAGGACTATGGCTACACCTTC | CASTPLGEGYEDYGYTF
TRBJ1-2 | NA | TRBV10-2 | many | TGCGCCAGCAGGACGGGGACCGGCTACACCTTC | CASRTGTGYTF
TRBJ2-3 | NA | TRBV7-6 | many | TGTGCCAGCAGCTTAAGACTCGGGGAGCGGTCCCCCAAGAGGAGCACAGATACGCAGTATTTT | CASSLRLGERSPKRSTDTQYF
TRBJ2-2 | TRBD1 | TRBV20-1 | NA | TGCAGTGCTAGAGATCTGCCGCGACAGGGGCGAAACACCGGGGAGCTGTTTTTT | CSARDLPRQGRNTGELFF
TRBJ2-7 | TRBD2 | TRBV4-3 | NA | TGCGCCAGCAGCCAGGCTACTAGCGGGGGACTCAATGAGCAGTACTTC | CASSQATSGGLNEQYF
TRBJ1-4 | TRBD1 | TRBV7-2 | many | TGTGCCAGCAGCCTACGGGAAACAGGGGGCGATGAAAAACTGTTTTTT | CASSLRETGGDEKLFF
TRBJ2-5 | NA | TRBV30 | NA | TGTGCCTGGAGTGTATTTCTAGCGATGCCTCAAGAGACCCAGTACTTC | CAWSVFLAMPQETQYF
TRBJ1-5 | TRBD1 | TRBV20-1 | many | TGCAGTGCCAATTGGGGACAGAGAAATCAGCCCCAGCATTTT | CSANWGQRNQPQHF
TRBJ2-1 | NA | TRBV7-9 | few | TGTGCCAGCAGCTCCATCCAGAAAGCGGTGGGCAATGAGCAGTTCTTC | CASSSIQKAVGNEQFF
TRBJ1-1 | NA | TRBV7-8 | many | TGTGCCAGCAGCCCAGAGTTGCCTGAAGCTTTCTTT | CASSPELPEAFF